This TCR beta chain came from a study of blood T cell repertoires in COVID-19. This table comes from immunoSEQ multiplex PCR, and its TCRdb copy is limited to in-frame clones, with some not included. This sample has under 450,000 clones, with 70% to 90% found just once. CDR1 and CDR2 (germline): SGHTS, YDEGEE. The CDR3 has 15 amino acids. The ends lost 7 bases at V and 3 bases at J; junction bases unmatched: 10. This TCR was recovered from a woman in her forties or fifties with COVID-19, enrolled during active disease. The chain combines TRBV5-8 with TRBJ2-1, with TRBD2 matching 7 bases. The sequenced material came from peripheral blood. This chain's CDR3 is CASFRGGGLYNEQFF. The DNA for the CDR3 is TGTGCCAGCTTCCGAGGCGGGGGACTCTACAATGAGCAGTTCTTC.